This is a list of T cell receptor beta chains from one sample in a study of cytotoxic CD8 clonotypes in ibrutinib-treated CLL. Libraries were prepared by immunoSEQ multiplex PCR; TCRdb keeps only in-frame clonotypes and omits some of them. The top ten clones hold around a tenth of a sample with tens of thousands of clones, roughly two thirds of them seen once. Sequencing was performed on PBMCs, taken at disease progression, from a patient treated with ibrutinib. These receptors all come from a human donor with chronic lymphocytic leukemia. The CDR3 runs from the conserved cysteine through the conserved F or W. A D gene is named only where the DNA matches it firmly. Clone size is not always given. Where it is, it says once, few, many or a class for expanded clones.

TRBJ2-1 . TRBV6-5 . TGTGCCAGCCGGCCCCCTTTTAGCCATGAGCAGTTCTTC CASRPPFSHEQFF
TRBJ2-5 . TRBV27 . TGTGCCAGCAGTTTGTGGGGGAATGTCCAAGAGACCCAGTACTTC CASSLWGNVQETQYF
TRBJ2-1 . TRBV7-9 . TGTGCCAGCATCCCCGGCCTGGGATCCTACAATGAGCAGTTCTTC CASIPGLGSYNEQFF
TRBJ2-5 . TRBV7-9 . TGTGCCAGCAGCGTCCAGACTGATAGCGAGCGGACCCAGTACTTC CASSVQTDSERTQYF
TRBJ1-1 once TRBV13 . TGTGCCAGCACCCTTGACAGTTACACTGAAGCTTTCTTT CASTLDSYTEAFF
TRBJ1-2 few TRBV10-3 TRBD1 TGTGCCATCAGTGACGGGACAGGCGCGTTTTCCTATCGCTACACCTTC CAISDGTGAFSYRYTF
TRBJ1-5 few TRBV27 . TGTGCCAGCAGTTTAGTTAGGGGCGATCAGCCCCAGCATTTT CASSLVRGDQPQHF
TRBJ2-6 . TRBV6-1 . TGTGCCAGCAGCCTCGGTGGCTCTGGGGCCAACGTCCTGACTTTC CASSLGGSGANVLTF
TRBJ2-3 . TRBV19 . TGTGCCAGTAGTATAAAGGCAGGCACAGATACGCAGTATTTT CASSIKAGTDTQYF
TRBJ2-7 . TRBV5-4 TRBD1 TGTGCCAGCAGCCAACCCGGGACAGGGATTTACGAGCAGTACTTC CASSQPGTGIYEQYF
TRBJ2-1 once TRBV10-1 . TGCGCCAGCAGTGACCCCTACAATGAGCAGTTCTTC CASSDPYNEQFF
TRBJ2-5 few TRBV7-9 . TGTGCCAGCAGCGCCCGTTGGACAGACCAAGAGACCCAGTACTTC CASSARWTDQETQYF
TRBJ2-7 . TRBV28 . TGTGCCAGCAGTTTTAACAGCTACGAGCAGTACTTC CASSFNSYEQYF
TRBJ2-5 . TRBV28 . TGTGCCAGCAGCTGGACACAGCAAGAGACCCAGTACTTC CASSWTQQETQYF
TRBJ1-2 . TRBV6-5 . TGTGCCAGCATGACGAGAAGGGATGGCTACACCTTC CASMTRRDGYTF
TRBJ2-5 . TRBV2 TRBD1 TGTGCCAGCAGTGAGTTCGGCAGGGGGCAAGAGACCCAGTACTTC CASSEFGRGQETQYF
TRBJ2-1 . TRBV10-3 . TGTGCCATCAGCCCCTTAGGGGTGGGGAATGAGCAGTTCTTC CAISPLGVGNEQFF
TRBJ2-1 . TRBV6-1 . TGTGCCAGCAGTGATAGGTCAGGGTGGACATTATACAATGAGCAGTTCTTC CASSDRSGWTLYNEQFF
TRBJ1-2 . TRBV19 TRBD1 TGTGCCAGTAGTATCCCGGACAGGGGATCCTATGGCTACACCTTC CASSIPDRGSYGYTF
TRBJ2-7 . TRBV5-1 TRBD1 TGCGCCAGCAGCTTGGAGGGACAGGTACTCTACGAGCAGTACTTC CASSLEGQVLYEQYF
TRBJ2-3 . TRBV10-1 TRBD1 TGCGCCAGCAGTAGGGGGCAAGGTACAGATACGCAGTATTTT CASSRGQGTDTQYF
TRBJ1-4 . TRBV18 TRBD1 TGTGCCAGCTCACTCGGGACAGGGGCTAATGAAAAACTGTTTTTT CASSLGTGANEKLFF
TRBJ2-3 . TRBV6-5 TRBD1 TGTGCCAGCAGTTCGACAGGGTTGAGCACAGATACGCAGTATTTT CASSSTGLSTDTQYF
TRBJ2-7 . TRBV10-3 TRBD2 TGTGCCATCAGTGATTCAGGGTACCCGGGACTAGCGAGTTACGAGCAGTACTTC CAISDSGYPGLASYEQYF
TRBJ2-2 . TRBV11-2 . TGTGCCAGCAGCCGTCTGGGGGGAAGGGGCACCGGGGAGCTGTTTTTT CASSRLGGRGTGELFF
TRBJ1-5 . TRBV6-1 . TGTGCCAGCAGTGAAGACAGTAGCAATCAGCCCCAGCATTTT CASSEDSSNQPQHF
TRBJ2-7 few TRBV5-6 . TGTGCCAGCAGCTTGGGGGCGGTCCCCAGTAAGCAGTACTTC CASSLGAVPSKQYF
TRBJ1-2 . TRBV19 . TGTGCCAGTAGGCCCGGACAGCCGCAATTCTATGGCTACACCTTC CASRPGQPQFYGYTF
TRBJ2-2 few TRBV14 TRBD1 TGTGCCAGCAGCCCTTCGACAGGGTATAGAGGGGAGCTGTTTTTT CASSPSTGYRGELFF
TRBJ1-6 once TRBV5-1 . TGCGCCAGCAGCTTTTTGGGACCGGGGGCCGACACCTATAATTCACCCCTCCACTTT CASSFLGPGADTYNSPLHF
TRBJ2-5 . TRBV27 . TGTGCCAGCAGTCCCTCCGGGCGTGCAGAGACCCAGTACTTC CASSPSGRAETQYF
TRBJ2-3 . TRBV5-8 . TGTGCCAGCAGCGGGATTAGCACAGATACGCAGTATTTT CASSGISTDTQYF
TRBJ1-3 . TRBV6-5 . TGTGCCAGCGCAGGTCCCTCTGGAAACACCATATATTTT CASAGPSGNTIYF
TRBJ1-5 few TRBV7-9 . TGTGCCAGCAGCTTAGGGTGGGGTTATCAGCCCCAGCATTTT CASSLGWGYQPQHF
TRBJ1-2 . TRBV4-1 . TGCGCCAGCAGCCAAGTGGACACTAACTATGGCTACACCTTC CASSQVDTNYGYTF
TRBJ1-4 . TRBV4-1 . TGCGCCAGCAGCCAACGTCGGGATAATGAAAAACTGTTTTTT CASSQRRDNEKLFF
TRBJ2-2 . TRBV30 . TGTGCCTGGAACCAGGGGTGGGGGCTACGAAACACCGGGGAGCTGTTTTTT CAWNQGWGLRNTGELFF
TRBJ1-6 few TRBV4-2 TRBD1 TGTGCCAGCAGCCAAGCTACTTCGGGACAGGGAGGTTCACCCCTCCACTTT CASSQATSGQGGSPLHF
TRBJ1-3 few TRBV18 . TGTGCCAGCTCACCATTCGACAATTCGGGAGGAAACACCATATATTTT CASSPFDNSGGNTIYF
TRBJ2-5 . TRBV7-9 . TGTGCCAGCAGCTCCCTCACTCGGAGGGCAGAGACCCAGTACTTC CASSSLTRRAETQYF
TRBJ1-4 . TRBV6-6 . TGTGCCAGCCACAGCCCAACTAATGAAAAACTGTTTTTT CASHSPTNEKLFF
TRBJ1-2 . TRBV11-2 TRBD1 TGTGCCAGCAGCTCGCCAGACAGGGCCCCTAACTATGGCTACACCTTC CASSSPDRAPNYGYTF
TRBJ1-1 once TRBV6-1 TRBD1 TGTGCCAGCAGTCCTTGGGACAGGGAAGGAGCTTTCTTT CASSPWDREGAFF
TRBJ2-1 few TRBV28 TRBD2 TGTGCCAGCGTAGCGGGAGGAACCGAAAAACACAATGAGCAGTTCTTC CASVAGGTEKHNEQFF
TRBJ2-1 . TRBV15 TRBD2 TGTGCCACCAGCAGAGCCCGTAGACTAGCGGGCCTCACTAGCTCCTACAATGAGCAGTTCTTC CATSRARRLAGLTSSYNEQFF
TRBJ2-3 . TRBV7-2 . TGTGCCAGCAGCGCTTACGGGGATACGCAGTATTTT CASSAYGDTQYF
TRBJ2-7 . TRBV18 . TGTGCCAGCTCACGCACCGGACAGTCCTACGAGCAGTACTTC CASSRTGQSYEQYF
TRBJ2-7 . TRBV10-2 . TGCGCCAGCAGTGGGCTCTCTCCGCGGGTATCCCCCTACGAGCAGTACTTC CASSGLSPRVSPYEQYF
TRBJ1-5 . TRBV19 . TGTGCCAGTAGTATAACGCCAGTCAATCAGCCCCAGCATTTT CASSITPVNQPQHF
TRBJ1-5 . TRBV27 . TGTGCCAGCAGTTTAGCGGGTCAGCCCCAGCATTTT CASSLAGQPQHF
TRBJ1-5 few TRBV21-1 . TGTGCCAGCAGCAGGCACCCAGGCAAAAATCAGCCCCAGCATTTT CASSRHPGKNQPQHF
TRBJ2-1 . TRBV7-8 TRBD2 TGTGCCAGCAGCATAGCGGGGGGGCGTTATGAGCAGTTCTTC CASSIAGGRYEQFF